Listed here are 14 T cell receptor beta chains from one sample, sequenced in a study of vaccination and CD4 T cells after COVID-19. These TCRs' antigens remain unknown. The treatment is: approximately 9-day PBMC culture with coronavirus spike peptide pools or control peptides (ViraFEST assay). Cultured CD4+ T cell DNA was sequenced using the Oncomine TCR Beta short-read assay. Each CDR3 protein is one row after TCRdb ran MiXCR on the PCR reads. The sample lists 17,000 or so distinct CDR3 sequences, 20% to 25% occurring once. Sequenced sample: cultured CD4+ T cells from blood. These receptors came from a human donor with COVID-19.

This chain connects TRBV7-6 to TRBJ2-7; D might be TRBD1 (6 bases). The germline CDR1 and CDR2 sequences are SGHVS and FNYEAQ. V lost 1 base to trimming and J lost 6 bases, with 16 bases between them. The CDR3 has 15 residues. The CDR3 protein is CASSLVPAGDSEQYF. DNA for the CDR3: TGTGCCAGCAGCTTAGTCCCGGCAGGGGATAGCGAGCAGTACTTC.

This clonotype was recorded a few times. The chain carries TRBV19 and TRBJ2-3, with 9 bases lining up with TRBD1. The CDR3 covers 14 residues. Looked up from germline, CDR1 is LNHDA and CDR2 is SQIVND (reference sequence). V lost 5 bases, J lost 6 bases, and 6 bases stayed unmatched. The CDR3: CASSSSGTGDTQYF. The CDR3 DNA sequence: TGTGCCAGTAGTTCATCCGGGACAGGGGATACGCAGTATTTT. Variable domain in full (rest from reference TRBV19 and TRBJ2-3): DGGITQSPKYLFRKEGQNVTLSCEQNLNHDAMYWYRQDPGQGLRLIYYSQIVNDFQKGDIAEGYSVSREKKESFPLTVTSAQKNPTAFYLCASSSSGTGDTQYFGPGTRLTVL.

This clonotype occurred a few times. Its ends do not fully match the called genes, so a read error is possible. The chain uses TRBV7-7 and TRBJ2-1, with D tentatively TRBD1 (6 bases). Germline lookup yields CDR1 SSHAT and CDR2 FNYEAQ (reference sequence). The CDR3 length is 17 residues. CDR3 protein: CASSSGDRAFSYNEQFF. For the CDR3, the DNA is TGTGCTAGCAGCTCAGGGGACCGAGCCTTCTCCTACAATGAGCAGTTCTTC.

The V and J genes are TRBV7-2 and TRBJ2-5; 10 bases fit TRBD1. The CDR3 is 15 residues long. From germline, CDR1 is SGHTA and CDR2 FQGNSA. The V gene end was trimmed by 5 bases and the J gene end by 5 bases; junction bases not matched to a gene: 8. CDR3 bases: TGTGCCAGCAGCCAGGGACAGGGGACGGTGGAGACCCAGTACTTC. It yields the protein CASSQGQGTVETQYF.

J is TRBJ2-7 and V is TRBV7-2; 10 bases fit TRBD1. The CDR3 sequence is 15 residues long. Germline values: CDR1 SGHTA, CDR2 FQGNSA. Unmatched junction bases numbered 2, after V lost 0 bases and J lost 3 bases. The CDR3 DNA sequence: TGTGCCAGCAGCTTAGCGACAGGGGGCGGCTACGAGCAGTACTTC. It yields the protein CASSLATGGGYEQYF.

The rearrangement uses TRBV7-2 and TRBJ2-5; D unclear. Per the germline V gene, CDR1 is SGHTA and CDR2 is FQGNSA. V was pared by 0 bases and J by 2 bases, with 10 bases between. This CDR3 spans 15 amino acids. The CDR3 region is CASSLANGDQETQYF. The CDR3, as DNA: TGTGCCAGCAGCTTAGCGAACGGTGATCAAGAGACCCAGTACTTC.

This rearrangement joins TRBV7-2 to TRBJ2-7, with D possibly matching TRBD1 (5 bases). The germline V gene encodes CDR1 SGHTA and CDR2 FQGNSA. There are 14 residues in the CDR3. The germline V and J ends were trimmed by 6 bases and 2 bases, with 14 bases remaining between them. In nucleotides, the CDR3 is TGTGCCAGCAGGGGATCGACAGCAACCTACGAGCAGTACTTC. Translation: CASRGSTATYEQYF.

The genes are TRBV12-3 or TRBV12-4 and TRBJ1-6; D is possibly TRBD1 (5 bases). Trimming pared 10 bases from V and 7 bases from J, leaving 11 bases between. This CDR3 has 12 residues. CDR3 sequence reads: CATATGNSPLHF. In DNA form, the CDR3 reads TGTGCCACAGCTACAGGCAATTCACCCCTCCACTTT.

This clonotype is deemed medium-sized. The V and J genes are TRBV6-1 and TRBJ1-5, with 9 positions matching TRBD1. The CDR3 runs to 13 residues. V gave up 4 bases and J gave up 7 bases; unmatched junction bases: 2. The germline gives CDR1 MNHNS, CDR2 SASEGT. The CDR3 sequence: CASSGTGAQPQHF. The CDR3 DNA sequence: TGTGCCAGCAGTGGGACAGGGGCCCAGCCCCAGCATTTT.

In DNA, the CDR3 is TGCGCCAGCAGCTTGCGGGTGACTAGCGGGGGGCACGAGAACACCGGGGAGCTGTTTTTT. Protein product: CASSLRVTSGGHENTGELFF. This chain joins TRBV5-1 and TRBJ2-2, with TRBD2 identical over 13 bases. The ends lost 1 base at V and 1 base at J; junction bases unmatched: 10. Germline V gene sequence: CDR1 SGHRS, CDR2 YFSETQ. The CDR3 sequence is 20 residues long.

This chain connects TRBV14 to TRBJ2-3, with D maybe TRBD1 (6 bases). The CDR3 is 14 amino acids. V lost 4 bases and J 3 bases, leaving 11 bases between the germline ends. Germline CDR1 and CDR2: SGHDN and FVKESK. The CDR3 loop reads CASSLQGTTDTQYF. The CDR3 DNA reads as TGTGCCAGCAGCCTACAGGGTACGACAGATACGCAGTATTTT.

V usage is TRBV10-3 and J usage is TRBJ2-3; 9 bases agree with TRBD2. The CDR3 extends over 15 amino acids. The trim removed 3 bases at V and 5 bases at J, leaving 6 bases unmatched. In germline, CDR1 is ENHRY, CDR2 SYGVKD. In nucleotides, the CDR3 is TGTGCCATCAGTGATCGGCGGGGGGGCGGAGATACGCAGTATTTT. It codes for CAISDRRGGGDTQYF.

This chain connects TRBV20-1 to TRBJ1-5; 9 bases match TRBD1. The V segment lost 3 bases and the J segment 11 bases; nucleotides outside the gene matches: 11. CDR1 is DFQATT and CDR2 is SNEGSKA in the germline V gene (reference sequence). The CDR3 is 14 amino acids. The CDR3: CSASSDRGTSAQHF. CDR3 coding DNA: TGCAGTGCTAGTTCCGACAGGGGGACCTCGGCCCAGCATTTT.

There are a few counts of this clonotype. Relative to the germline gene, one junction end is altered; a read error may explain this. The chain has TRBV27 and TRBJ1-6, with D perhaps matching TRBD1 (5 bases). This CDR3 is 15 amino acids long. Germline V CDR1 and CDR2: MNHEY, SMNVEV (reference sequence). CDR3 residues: CTSNRGGSYNSPLHF. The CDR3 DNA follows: TGTACCAGCAACCGCGGGGGATCCTATAATTCACCCCTCCACTTT.